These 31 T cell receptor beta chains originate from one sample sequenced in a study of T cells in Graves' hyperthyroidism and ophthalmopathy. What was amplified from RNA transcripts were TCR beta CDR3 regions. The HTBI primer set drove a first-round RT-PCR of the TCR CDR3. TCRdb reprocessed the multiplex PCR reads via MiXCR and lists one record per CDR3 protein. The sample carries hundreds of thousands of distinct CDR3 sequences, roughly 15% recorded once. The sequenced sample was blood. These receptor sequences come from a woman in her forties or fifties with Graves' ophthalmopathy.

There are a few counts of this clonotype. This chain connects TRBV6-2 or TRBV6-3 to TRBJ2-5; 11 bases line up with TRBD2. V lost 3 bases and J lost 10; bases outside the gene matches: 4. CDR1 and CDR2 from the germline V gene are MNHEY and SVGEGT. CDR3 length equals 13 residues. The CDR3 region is CASSYSSGRVQYF. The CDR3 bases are TGTGCCAGCAGTTATAGTAGCGGGAGGGTCCAGTACTTC.

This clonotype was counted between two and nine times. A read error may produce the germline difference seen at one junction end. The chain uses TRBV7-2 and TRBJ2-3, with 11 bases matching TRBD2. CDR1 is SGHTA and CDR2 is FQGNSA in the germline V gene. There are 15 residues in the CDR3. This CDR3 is CASGFGLAGGDTQYF. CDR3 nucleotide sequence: TGTGCCAGCGGCTTCGGACTAGCGGGCGGAGATACGCAGTATTTT.

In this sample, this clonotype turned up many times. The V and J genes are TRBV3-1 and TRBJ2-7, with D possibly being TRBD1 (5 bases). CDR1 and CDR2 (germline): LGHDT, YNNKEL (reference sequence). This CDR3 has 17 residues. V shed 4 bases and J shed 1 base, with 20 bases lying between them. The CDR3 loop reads CASSRQLPGSGSYEQYF. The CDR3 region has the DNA TGTGCCAGCAGCCGACAGCTCCCTGGTTCTGGTTCCTACGAGCAGTACTTC.

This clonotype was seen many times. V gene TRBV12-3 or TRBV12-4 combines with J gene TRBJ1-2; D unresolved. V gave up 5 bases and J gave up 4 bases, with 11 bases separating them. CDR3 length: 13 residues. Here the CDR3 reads CASSEPGRYGYTF. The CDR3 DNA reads TGTGCCAGCAGTGAGCCGGGCCGCTATGGCTACACCTTC.

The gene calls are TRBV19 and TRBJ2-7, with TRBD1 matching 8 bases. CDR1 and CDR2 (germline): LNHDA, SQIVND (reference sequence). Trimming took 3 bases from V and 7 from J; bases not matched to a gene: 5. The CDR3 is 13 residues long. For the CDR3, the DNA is TGTGCCAGTAGTATTCAGGGGGCGACGGAGCAGTACTTC. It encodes CASSIQGATEQYF.

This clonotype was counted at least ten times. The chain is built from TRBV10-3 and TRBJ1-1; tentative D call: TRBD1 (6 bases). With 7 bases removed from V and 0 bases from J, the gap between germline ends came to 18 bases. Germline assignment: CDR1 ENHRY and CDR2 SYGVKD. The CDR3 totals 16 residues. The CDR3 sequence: CAIKRSDRSMNTEAFF. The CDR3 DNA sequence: TGTGCCATCAAAAGGTCTGACAGGAGTATGAACACTGAAGCTTTCTTT.

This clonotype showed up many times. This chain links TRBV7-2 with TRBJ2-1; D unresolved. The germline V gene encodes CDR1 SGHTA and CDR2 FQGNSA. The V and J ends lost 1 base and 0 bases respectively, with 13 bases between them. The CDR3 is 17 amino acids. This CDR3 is CASSLGTLLSSYNEQFF. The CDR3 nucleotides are TGTGCCAGCAGCTTAGGTACGCTATTGAGCTCCTACAATGAGCAGTTCTTC.

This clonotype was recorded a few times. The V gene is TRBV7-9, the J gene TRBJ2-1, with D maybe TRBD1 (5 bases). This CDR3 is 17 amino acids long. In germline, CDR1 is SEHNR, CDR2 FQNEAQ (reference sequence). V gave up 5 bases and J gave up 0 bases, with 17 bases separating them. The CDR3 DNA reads TGTGCCAGCAGCCACAGGTTGCGGAAAAGCTCCTACAATGAGCAGTTCTTC. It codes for CASSHRLRKSSYNEQFF.

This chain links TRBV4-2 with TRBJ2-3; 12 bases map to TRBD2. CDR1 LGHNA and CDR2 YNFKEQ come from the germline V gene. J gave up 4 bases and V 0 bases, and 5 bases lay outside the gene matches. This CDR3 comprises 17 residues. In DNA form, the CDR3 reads TGTGCCAGCAGCCAAGATGGACTAGCGGGAAGCTCAGATACGCAGTATTTT. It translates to CASSQDGLAGSSDTQYF.

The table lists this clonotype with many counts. CDR3 DNA sequence: TGTGCCATCAGTGCCCTAGCGGGAGCGACCTACAATGAGCAGTTCTTC. Its translation: CAISALAGATYNEQFF. The V call is TRBV10-3, the J call TRBJ2-1, with TRBD2 matching 10 bases. Germline assignment: CDR1 ENHRY and CDR2 SYGVKD. The CDR3 extends over 16 amino acids. The ends lost 4 bases at V and 2 bases at J; junction bases unmatched: 5.

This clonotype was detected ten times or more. The CDR3 DNA is TGTGCCAGCCGTTACGGACATCGCTCTGGAAACACCATATATTTT. Encoded protein: CASRYGHRSGNTIYF. This chain uses TRBV11-2 with TRBJ1-3; D may be TRBD1 (5 bases). The CDR3 runs 15 residues. V lost 8 bases and J 0 bases, leaving 14 bases between the germline ends. Per germline, CDR1 SGHAT and CDR2 FQNNGV. The variable domain in full, with the rest retrieved from reference TRBV11-2 and TRBJ1-3, is EAGVAQSPRYKIIEKRQSVAFWCNPISGHATLYWYQQILGQGPKLLIQFQNNGVVDDSQLPKDRFSAERLKGVDSTLKIQPAKLEDSAVYLCASRYGHRSGNTIYFGEGSWLTVV.

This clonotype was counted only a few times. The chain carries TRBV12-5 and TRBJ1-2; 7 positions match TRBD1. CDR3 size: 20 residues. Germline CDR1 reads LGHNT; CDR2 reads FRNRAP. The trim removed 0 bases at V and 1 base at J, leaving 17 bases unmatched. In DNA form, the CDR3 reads TGTGCTAGTGGTTTGGTAGGGATTAACTTTCGACAGGGCCTTAACTATGGCTACACCTTC. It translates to CASGLVGINFRQGLNYGYTF.

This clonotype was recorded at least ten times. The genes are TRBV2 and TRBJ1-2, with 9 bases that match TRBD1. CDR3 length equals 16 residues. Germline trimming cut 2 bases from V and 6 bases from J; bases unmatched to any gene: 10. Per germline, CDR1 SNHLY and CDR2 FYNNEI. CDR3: CASSESMTGGFDGYTF. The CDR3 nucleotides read TGTGCCAGCAGTGAATCGATGACAGGGGGATTCGATGGCTACACCTTC.

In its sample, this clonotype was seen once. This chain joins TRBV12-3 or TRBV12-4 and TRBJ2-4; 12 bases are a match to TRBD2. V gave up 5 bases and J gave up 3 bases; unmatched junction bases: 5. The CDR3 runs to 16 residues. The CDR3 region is CASSPTSGRHKNIQYF. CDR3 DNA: TGTGCCAGCAGTCCGACTAGCGGGAGACACAAAAACATTCAGTACTTC.

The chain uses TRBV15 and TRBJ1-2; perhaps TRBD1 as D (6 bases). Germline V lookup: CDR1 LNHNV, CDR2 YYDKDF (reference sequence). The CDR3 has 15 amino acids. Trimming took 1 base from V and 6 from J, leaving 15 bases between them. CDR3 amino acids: CATSRVRQGIDGYTF. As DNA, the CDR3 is TGTGCCACCAGCAGAGTAAGGCAGGGGATCGATGGCTACACCTTC.

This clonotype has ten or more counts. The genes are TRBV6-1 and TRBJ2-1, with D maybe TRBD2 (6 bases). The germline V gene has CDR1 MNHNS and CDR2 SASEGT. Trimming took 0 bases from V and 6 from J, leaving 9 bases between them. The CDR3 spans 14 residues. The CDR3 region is CASSEAGGPNEQFF. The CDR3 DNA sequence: TGTGCCAGCAGTGAAGCAGGAGGGCCCAATGAGCAGTTCTTC.

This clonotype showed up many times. The CDR3 reads CSARDPSGSSYNEQFF. CDR3 coding DNA: TGCAGTGCTAGAGATCCCTCGGGGAGCTCCTACAATGAGCAGTTCTTC. This chain joins TRBV20-1 and TRBJ2-1; TRBD2 is a possible D gene (5 bases). The V end lost 0 bases, the J end lost 0 bases, and 12 bases lay between the germline ends. The CDR3 sequence is 16 residues long. Germline CDR1 reads DFQATT; CDR2 reads SNEGSKA (reference sequence).

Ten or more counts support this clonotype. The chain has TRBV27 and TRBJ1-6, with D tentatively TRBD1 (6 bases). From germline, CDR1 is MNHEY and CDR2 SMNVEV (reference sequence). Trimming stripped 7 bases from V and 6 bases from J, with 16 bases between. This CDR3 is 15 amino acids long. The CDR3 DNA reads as TGTGCCAGCACCCCTATGGCAGGGGTTAATTCACCCCTCCACTTT. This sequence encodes CASTPMAGVNSPLHF.

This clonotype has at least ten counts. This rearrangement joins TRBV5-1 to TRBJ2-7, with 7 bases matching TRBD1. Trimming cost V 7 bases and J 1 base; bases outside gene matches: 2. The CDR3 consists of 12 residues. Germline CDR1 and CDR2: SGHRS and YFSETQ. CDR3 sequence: CASRDRSYEQYF. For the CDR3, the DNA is TGCGCCAGCCGGGACAGATCCTACGAGCAGTACTTC.

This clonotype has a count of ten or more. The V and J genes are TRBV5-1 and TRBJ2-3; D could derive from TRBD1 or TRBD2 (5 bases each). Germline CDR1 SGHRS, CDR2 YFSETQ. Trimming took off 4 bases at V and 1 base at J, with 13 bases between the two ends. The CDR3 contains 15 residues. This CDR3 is CASSEGDPGTDTQYF. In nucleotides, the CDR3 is TGCGCCAGCAGCGAAGGGGACCCAGGCACAGATACGCAGTATTTT.

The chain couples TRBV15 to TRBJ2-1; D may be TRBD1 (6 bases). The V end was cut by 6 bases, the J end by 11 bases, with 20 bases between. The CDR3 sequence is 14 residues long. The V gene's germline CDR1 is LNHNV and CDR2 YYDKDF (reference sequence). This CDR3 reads CATRLTQGKGQQFF. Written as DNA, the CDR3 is TGTGCCACCAGACTTACACAGGGAAAAGGTCAGCAGTTCTTC.

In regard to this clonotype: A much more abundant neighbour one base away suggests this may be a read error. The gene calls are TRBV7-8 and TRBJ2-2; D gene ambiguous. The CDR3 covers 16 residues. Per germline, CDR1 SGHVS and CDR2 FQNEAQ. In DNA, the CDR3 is TGTACCAGCAGCTTAATTCGTCGGAAGAACACCGGGGAGCTGTTTTTT. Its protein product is CTSSLIRRKNTGELFF.

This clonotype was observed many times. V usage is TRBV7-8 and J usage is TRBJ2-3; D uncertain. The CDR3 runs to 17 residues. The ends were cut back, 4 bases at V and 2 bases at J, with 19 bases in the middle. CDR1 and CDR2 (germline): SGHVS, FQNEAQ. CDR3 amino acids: CASSSPQSRLPTDTQYF. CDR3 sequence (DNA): TGTGCCAGCAGCTCCCCCCAATCGAGACTTCCCACAGATACGCAGTATTTT.

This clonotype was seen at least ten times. CDR3 in amino acids: CASSLGSSGNNEQFF. As DNA, the CDR3 is TGTGCCAGCAGCTTAGGTTCTAGCGGGAACAATGAGCAGTTCTTC. The chain links TRBV7-2 to TRBJ2-1, with 9 bases matching TRBD2. This CDR3 comprises 15 residues. V lost 1 base, J lost 5 bases, and 3 bases stayed unmatched. Looked up from germline, CDR1 is SGHTA and CDR2 is FQGNSA.

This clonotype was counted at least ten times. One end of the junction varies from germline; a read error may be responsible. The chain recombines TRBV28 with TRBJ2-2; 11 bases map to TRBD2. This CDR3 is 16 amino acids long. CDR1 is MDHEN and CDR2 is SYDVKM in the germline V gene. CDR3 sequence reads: CASSFPTSGSTGELFF. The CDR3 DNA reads TGCGCCAGCAGTTTCCCTACTAGCGGGAGTACCGGGGAGCTGTTTTTT.

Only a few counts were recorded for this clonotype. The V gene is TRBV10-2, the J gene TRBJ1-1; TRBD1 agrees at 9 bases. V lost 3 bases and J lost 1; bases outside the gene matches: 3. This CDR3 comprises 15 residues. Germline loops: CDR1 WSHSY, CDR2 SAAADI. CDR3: CASSDLQGANTEAFF. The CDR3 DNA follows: TGCGCCAGCAGTGATCTACAGGGGGCGAACACTGAAGCTTTCTTT.

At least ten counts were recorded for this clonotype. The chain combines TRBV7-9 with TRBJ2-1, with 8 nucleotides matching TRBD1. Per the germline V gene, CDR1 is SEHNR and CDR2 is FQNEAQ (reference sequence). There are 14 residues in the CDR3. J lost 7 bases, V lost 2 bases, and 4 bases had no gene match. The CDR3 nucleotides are TGTGCCAGCAGCTTACAGGGGGCCGTGAATGAGCAGTTCTTC. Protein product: CASSLQGAVNEQFF.

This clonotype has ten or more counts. DNA for the CDR3: TGTGCCAGCAAGACACTAGCGACGGCGTCCGGGGAGCTGTTTTTT. It is translated as CASKTLATASGELFF. V is TRBV12-3 or TRBV12-4 and J is TRBJ2-2, with 7 nucleotides matching TRBD2. J lost 6 bases, V lost 7 bases, and 11 bases had no gene match. The CDR3 extends over 15 amino acids.

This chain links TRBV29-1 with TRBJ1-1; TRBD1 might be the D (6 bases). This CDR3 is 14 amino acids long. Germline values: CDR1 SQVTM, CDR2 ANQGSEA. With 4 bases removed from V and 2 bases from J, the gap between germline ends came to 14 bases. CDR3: CSVAGRGLNTEAFF. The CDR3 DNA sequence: TGCAGCGTTGCGGGCAGGGGCCTCAACACTGAAGCTTTCTTT.

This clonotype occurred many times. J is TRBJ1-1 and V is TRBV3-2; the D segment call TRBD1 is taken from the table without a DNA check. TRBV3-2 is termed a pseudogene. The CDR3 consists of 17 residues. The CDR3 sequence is CASSQDRPGGSDTEAFF. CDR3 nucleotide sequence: TGTGCCAGCAGCCAAGATCGGCCAGGGGGCTCGGACACTGAAGCTTTCTTT.

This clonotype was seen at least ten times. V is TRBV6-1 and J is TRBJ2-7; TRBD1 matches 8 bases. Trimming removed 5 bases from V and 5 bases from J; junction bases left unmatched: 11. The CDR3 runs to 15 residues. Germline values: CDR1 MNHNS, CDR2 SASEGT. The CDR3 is CASSYPTGGRNEQYF. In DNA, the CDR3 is TGTGCCAGCAGTTACCCAACAGGGGGAAGGAACGAGCAGTACTTC.